Reported below is one T cell receptor beta chain. Its matching antigen is unknown. The entry originates in a study of T-cell memory formation after mild COVID-19. Study as a whole: The study found TCR clusters largely donor specific.

The germline CDR1 and CDR2 sequences are SEHNR and FQNEAQ (reference sequence). The CDR3 spans 14 residues. The V end was cut by 0 bases, the J end by 12 bases, with 14 bases between. Whole-study results and caveats: Memory cells collected pre-infection included some clones that later responded, suggesting cross-reactive memory joined. Among CD4+ contracting clones, most were CM and EM, and CD8+ ones EMRA.

MiXCR was run by TCRdb on the 5' RACE reads, yielding one entry per CDR3 protein. The sample consists of 150,000 or so distinct CDR3 sequences, 20% to 25% of them appearing once. V and J are TRBV7-9 and TRBJ1-4; D is unresolved. This clonotype was sampled from an adult woman who had mild COVID-19 (a few samples of this study predate the infection). Cell type and time point are not known. The specimen sequenced was PBMCs or a T cell subset sorted from them (not recorded which). CDR3 sequence (DNA): TGTGCCAGCAGCTTAGCCCTAGACCTCGGGGAACTGTTTTTT. It encodes CASSLALDLGELFF.